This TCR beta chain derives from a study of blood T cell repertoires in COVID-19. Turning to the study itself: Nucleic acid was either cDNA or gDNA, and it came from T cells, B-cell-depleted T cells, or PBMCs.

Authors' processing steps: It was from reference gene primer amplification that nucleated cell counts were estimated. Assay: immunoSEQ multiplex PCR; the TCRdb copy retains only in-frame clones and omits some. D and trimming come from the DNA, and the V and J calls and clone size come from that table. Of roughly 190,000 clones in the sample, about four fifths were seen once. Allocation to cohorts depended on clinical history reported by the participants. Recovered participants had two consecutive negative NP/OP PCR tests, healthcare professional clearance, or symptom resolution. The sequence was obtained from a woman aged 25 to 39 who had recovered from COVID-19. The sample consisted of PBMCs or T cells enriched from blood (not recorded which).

The CDR3 spells CASSPATVLYNEQFF. The CDR3 DNA is TGCGCCAGCAGCCCCGCCACGGTACTCTACAATGAGCAGTTCTTC. The genes are TRBV5-1 and TRBJ2-1; D is uncertain. Germline V lookup: CDR1 SGHRS, CDR2 YFSETQ. Deletions cut 4 bases from V and 3 bases from J, with 14 bases between. This CDR3 is 15 amino acids long.